The 14 T cell receptor beta chains reported below all come from one sample, sequenced in a study. TCRdb independently ran MiXCR on the reads; one entry per CDR3 protein. The sample records roughly 4,500 distinct CDR3 sequences, about 7.8% being singletons. The sequenced material came from CD4+ T cells from synovial fluid. Receptors originate from a human donor with rheumatoid arthritis.

In this sample, this clonotype turned up many times. This chain links TRBV21-1 with TRBJ1-5. TRBV21-1 is tagged as a pseudogene. The CDR3 length is 14 residues. The CDR3 DNA is TGTGCCAGCAGCAAAGTCGGAGGCAATCAGCCCCAGCATTTT. Protein sequence: CASSKVGGNQPQHF.

In its sample, this clonotype is medium-sized. The chain is built from TRBV19 and TRBJ2-2; a weak D match, TRBD1 (6 bases). V was trimmed by 3 bases and J by 1 base, leaving 9 bases between them. The CDR3 is 15 residues long. The germline V gene has CDR1 LNHDA and CDR2 SQIVND (reference sequence). The CDR3, as DNA: TGTGCCAGTAGTATGCAGGGGCGGAACACCGGGGAGCTGTTTTTT. Residues: CASSMQGRNTGELFF.

This clonotype came up many times. The chain has TRBV21-1 and TRBJ2-7; TRBD1 was called by the table and not checked on the DNA. TRBV21-1 is labeled a pseudogene. The CDR3 is 17 amino acids. CDR3 loop: CASKKILEGGKLYEQYF. CDR3 DNA sequence: TGTGCCAGCAAAAAAATCCTGGAGGGGGGAAAACTCTACGAGCAGTACTTC.

This clonotype has at least ten counts. V and J are TRBV28 and TRBJ2-1, with D unclear. The V and J ends lost 4 bases and 4 bases respectively, with 11 bases between them. The germline gives CDR1 MDHEN, CDR2 SYDVKM. This CDR3 region has 14 residues. As DNA, the CDR3 is TGTGCCAGCAGTTCTTTCCCCCTATACAATGAGCAGTTCTTC. Protein: CASSSFPLYNEQFF. Together with reference TRBV28 and TRBJ2-1, the CDR3 gives the full variable domain: DVKVTQSSRYLVKRTGEKVFLECVQDMDHENMFWYRQDPGLGLRLIYFSYDVKMKEKGDIPEGYSVSREKKERFSLILESASTNQTSMYLCASSSFPLYNEQFFGPGTRLTVL.

This clonotype qualifies as medium-sized. The V gene is TRBV28, the J gene TRBJ2-2, with D tentatively TRBD1 (6 bases). Germline assignment: CDR1 MDHEN and CDR2 SYDVKM. V was clipped by 8 bases and J by 0 bases, with 13 bases between them. The CDR3 is 15 residues long. CDR3 protein: CASDRWGTNTGELFF. CDR3 nucleotide sequence: TGTGCCAGCGACAGGTGGGGAACGAACACCGGGGAGCTGTTTTTT.

V gene TRBV7-2 combines with J gene TRBJ2-3; possibly TRBD1 for D (6 bases). Deletions cut 5 bases from V and 3 bases from J, with 15 bases between. The germline gives CDR1 SGHTA, CDR2 FQGNSA. This CDR3 is 15 amino acids long. The CDR3 loop reads CASSRTVSRTDTQYF. The CDR3 bases are TGTGCCAGCAGCCGGACAGTATCCAGAACAGATACGCAGTATTTT.

By proportion, this clonotype is large. The CDR3 here is CASSSSDRTTEAFF. The CDR3 DNA reads as TGTGCCAGCAGCTCCTCGGACAGGACCACTGAAGCTTTCTTT. This sequence joins TRBV7-3 and TRBJ1-1; TRBD1 matches at 7 bases. V trimming: 4 bases; J trimming: 4 bases; junction bases outside the gene matches: 6. Looked up from germline, CDR1 is SGHTA and CDR2 is FQGTGA. The CDR3 is 14 amino acids.

This clonotype was counted ten times or more. The V call is TRBV7-2, the J call TRBJ2-2; 11 bases agree with TRBD2. The CDR3 runs to 15 residues. V gave up 5 bases and J gave up 3 bases; unmatched junction bases: 2. In germline, CDR1 is SGHTA, CDR2 FQGNSA. CDR3 amino acids: CASSPGLADTGELFF. The CDR3 nucleotides read TGTGCCAGCAGCCCGGGACTAGCGGACACCGGGGAGCTGTTTTTT.

This clonotype was seen repeatedly, ten times or more. The J gene is TRBJ2-1, the V gene TRBV10-3; tentative D call: TRBD2 (6 bases). The germline V gene has CDR1 ENHRY and CDR2 SYGVKD. V shed 8 bases and J shed 3 bases, with 8 bases lying between them. This CDR3 has 12 amino acids. The CDR3 is CAIGTDYNEQFF. The CDR3 region has the DNA TGTGCCATCGGGACTGACTACAATGAGCAGTTCTTC.

Judged by abundance, this clonotype is medium-sized. V is TRBV9 and J is TRBJ2-2, with D possibly TRBD1 on 6 matching bases. V gave up 5 bases and J gave up 1 base, with 18 bases separating them. There are 17 residues in the CDR3. Germline V gives CDR1 SGDLS, CDR2 YYNGEE. The DNA for the CDR3 is TGTGCCAGCAGAGCCCAAACAGGGAACCTGAACACCGGGGAGCTGTTTTTT. Its translation: CASRAQTGNLNTGELFF.

The chain carries TRBV28 and TRBJ1-1; D may be TRBD1 (6 bases). Trimming removed 5 bases from V and 5 bases from J, with 15 bases in between. This CDR3 spans 14 amino acids. Germline CDR1 reads MDHEN; CDR2 reads SYDVKM. This CDR3 is CASSVPQGTTEAFF. In nucleotides, the CDR3 is TGTGCCAGCAGTGTGCCACAGGGAACGACTGAAGCTTTCTTT.

The chain recombines TRBV4-1 with TRBJ1-4; D ambiguous. Trimming cost V 4 bases and J 4 bases, with 13 bases left between them. CDR1 and CDR2 (germline): MGHRA, YSYEKL. The CDR3 loop spans 15 amino acids. The CDR3 loop is CASSRNQGNNEKLFF. CDR3 in DNA: TGCGCCAGCAGCCGAAATCAAGGGAATAATGAAAAACTGTTTTTT.

This clonotype was seen at least ten times. This rearrangement joins TRBV2 to TRBJ2-7, with a tentative D call TRBD1 (6 bases). Germline V lookup: CDR1 SNHLY, CDR2 FYNNEI. V was cut by 5 bases and J by 3 bases, with 8 bases left in between. CDR3 length equals 12 residues. This CDR3 reads CASSRDIYEQYF. CDR3 DNA: TGTGCCAGCAGTCGGGACATCTACGAGCAGTACTTC.

V and J are TRBV19 and TRBJ2-1; D ambiguous. CDR1 and CDR2 from the germline V gene are LNHDA and SQIVND (reference sequence). V shed 10 bases and J shed 2 bases, with 9 bases lying between them. This CDR3 has 12 amino acids. The CDR3 DNA sequence: TGTGCCACCTCCCGGGCCTACAATGAGCAGTTCTTC. Translating it yields CATSRAYNEQFF.